The TCR beta chain under discussion was sequenced for a study of PD-1 blockade in classical Hodgkin lymphoma. Each and every patient relapsed after autologous stem cell transplantation, and patients got differing brentuximab vedotin exposure. Germline V gene data show CDR1 as MNHNY and CDR2 as SVGAGI (reference sequence). Trimming took 4 bases from V and 2 from J, leaving 1 base between them. The CDR3 is 11 amino acids. Method: immunoSEQ multiplex PCR; TCRdb's copy keeps in-frame clones and lacks some. The data hold around 11,000 clones, with 82% observed a single time. The sequencing used peripheral blood mononuclear cells (PBMCs), collected before the second cycle of nivolumab. The J gene is TRBJ2-3, the V gene TRBV6-6; D is undetermined. The sequence was collected from a human donor with classical Hodgkin lymphoma. The CDR3 protein is CASSSTDTQYF. The CDR3 nucleotides are TGTGCCAGCAGTTCCACAGATACGCAGTATTTT.